This T cell receptor (beta chain) was captured by sequencing in a study of blood T cell repertoires in COVID-19. About the study: Acute-phase and convalescent COVID-19 samples originated in the United States, Italy and Spain. PBMCs, B-cell-depleted T cells, or T cells provided the cDNA or gDNA that made up the material.

Per the germline V gene, CDR1 is WNHNN and CDR2 is SYGVQD (reference sequence). This CDR3 contains 13 residues. Between the trimmed V and J ends, which lost 4 bases and 0 bases, there was a span of 4 bases. Study processing details: Amplified reference gene primers provided the basis for estimating nucleated cell counts. Sequencing used immunoSEQ multiplex PCR; TCRdb keeps in-frame clones, though not all of them. D and trimming come from the DNA, and the V and J calls and clone size come from that table. The sample shows around 30,000 clones, roughly 85% of them seen only once. This receptor was obtained from a woman aged 60 to 75 with active COVID-19. The sample was peripheral blood. V usage is TRBV10-1 and J usage is TRBJ1-5; D is undetermined. CDR3 region: CASSVLSNQPQHF. The CDR3 DNA follows: TGCGCCAGCAGTGTTCTTAGCAATCAGCCCCAGCATTTT.